The TCR beta chain under discussion was sequenced for a study of T cell clones after liver transplantation. This CDR3 contains 13 residues. CDR1 SGHAT and CDR2 FQNNGV come from the germline V gene. V lost 0 bases and J lost 2, with 4 bases in between. TCRdb keeps only in-frame clones here, not all; method: immunoSEQ multiplex PCR. This table has 45,000 to 55,000 clones, 65% to 85% appearing once. For this clone: Its target is unknown. The sample has other DNA sequences that encode this CDR3 too.

Study outcomes and limitations: In 5 of 8 subjects, circulating graft-donor-reactive CD4 TCRbeta sequences fell significantly after transplant.

The chain joins TRBV11-2 to TRBJ1-1; D ambiguous. This TCR was recovered from a human donor who received a liver transplant. The sequencing here drew on CD4+ T cells from blood, taken before liver transplant. The CDR3 DNA reads as TGTGCCAGCAGCTTAGAACGAAACACTGAAGCTTTCTTT. Residues: CASSLERNTEAFF.